This is a list of T cell receptor beta chains from one sample in a study of T cell clones after liver transplantation. Data came from immunoSEQ multiplex PCR; TCRdb stores just in-frame clones and leaves some out. The table records under 20,000 clones, 80% to 90% of them present only once. This specimen consisted of CD8+ T cells from blood, obtained before liver transplant. Receptors originate from a human donor who received a liver transplant. The conserved cysteine and the conserved F or W are not part of the CDR3 here.

v_gene: TRBV9
j_gene: TRBJ2-7
CDR3aa: ASSVGAEQYEQY

v_gene: TRBV28
j_gene: TRBJ1-5
CDR3aa: ASSRGQERD

v_gene: TRBV11-3
j_gene: TRBJ2-1
CDR3aa: ASSLVWGGHNEQF

v_gene: TRBV4-1
j_gene: TRBJ2-2
CDR3aa: ASSQRAGGNTGELF

v_gene: TRBV27
j_gene: TRBJ2-1
CDR3aa: ASSLIHTYNEQF

v_gene: TRBV27
j_gene: TRBJ2-1
CDR3aa: ASSPISGRSSYNEQF

v_gene: TRBV6-5
j_gene: TRBJ2-1
CDR3aa: ATAPEPYNEQF

v_gene: TRBV19
j_gene: TRBJ1-2
CDR3aa: ASSLTGGGYT

v_gene: TRBV5-4
j_gene: TRBJ2-1
CDR3aa: ASSLAGWAGDEQF

v_gene: TRBV27
j_gene: TRBJ2-1
CDR3aa: ASSPGAYNEQF

v_gene: TRBV27
j_gene: TRBJ2-5
CDR3aa: ASSSAGTVETQY

v_gene: TRBV7-2
j_gene: TRBJ2-3
CDR3aa: ASSLLAGGSDTQY

v_gene: TRBV5-6
j_gene: TRBJ2-7
CDR3aa: ASSGPGTQSSYEQY

v_gene: TRBV7-9
j_gene: TRBJ2-7
CDR3aa: ASRPILRGYEQY

v_gene: TRBV15
j_gene: TRBJ2-2
CDR3aa: ATSRDRTANTGELF

v_gene: TRBV9
j_gene: TRBJ1-5
CDR3aa: ASSAGVLGGQPQH

v_gene: TRBV7-9
j_gene: TRBJ2-7
CDR3aa: ASSLMGGFYEQY

v_gene: TRBV19
j_gene: TRBJ2-7
CDR3aa: ASSDGGLYEQY

v_gene: TRBV27
j_gene: TRBJ1-5
CDR3aa: ASSFSGSNQPQH

v_gene: TRBV18
j_gene: TRBJ2-1
CDR3aa: ASSPFSRQTPDNEQF

v_gene: TRBV5-6
j_gene: TRBJ1-2
CDR3aa: ASRPGQGSNGYT

v_gene: TRBV30
j_gene: TRBJ2-1
CDR3aa: AWSGLGSYNEQF

v_gene: TRBV7-6
j_gene: TRBJ2-1
CDR3aa: ASSPLAGVNEQF

v_gene: TRBV9
j_gene: TRBJ2-3
CDR3aa: ASSGGRYSTDTQY

v_gene: TRBV30
j_gene: TRBJ2-2
CDR3aa: AWATGPNTGELF

v_gene: TRBV7-9
j_gene: TRBJ1-2
CDR3aa: ASSFPLGQFYGYT

v_gene: TRBV6-5
j_gene: TRBJ1-1
CDR3aa: ASSYSWGNTEAF

v_gene: TRBV6-1
j_gene: TRBJ2-1
CDR3aa: ASSLGWVDNEQF

v_gene: TRBV7-6
j_gene: TRBJ2-7
CDR3aa: ASSQPGASYEQY

v_gene: TRBV18
j_gene: TRBJ2-1
CDR3aa: ASSPGGGEQF

v_gene: TRBV7-9
j_gene: TRBJ1-2
CDR3aa: ASSLQREPYRGYT

v_gene: TRBV9
j_gene: TRBJ2-3
CDR3aa: ASSARGLGGSTDTQY

v_gene: TRBV27
j_gene: TRBJ1-5
CDR3aa: ASSSGQGAYSNQPQH

v_gene: TRBV28
j_gene: TRBJ2-6
CDR3aa: ASIPVPWGANVLT

v_gene: TRBV4-1
j_gene: TRBJ1-5
CDR3aa: ASSQGGRISNQPQH

v_gene: TRBV27
j_gene: TRBJ1-5
CDR3aa: ASSLEGYQPQH

v_gene: TRBV13
j_gene: TRBJ1-1
CDR3aa: ASSYEGTEAF

v_gene: TRBV27
j_gene: TRBJ1-1
CDR3aa: AVEDGIEAF

v_gene: TRBV4-1
j_gene: TRBJ1-3
CDR3aa: ASSLGGNSGNTIY

v_gene: TRBV5-1
j_gene: TRBJ1-1
CDR3aa: ASSLDITGTEAF

v_gene: TRBV11-2
j_gene: TRBJ2-7
CDR3aa: ASSLGASGSYEQY

v_gene: TRBV28
j_gene: TRBJ2-2
CDR3aa: ATRWGNTGELF

v_gene: TRBV7-3
j_gene: TRBJ2-2
CDR3aa: ASRRPFPGGAGKMNTGELF

v_gene: TRBV27
j_gene: TRBJ1-1
CDR3aa: ASRHRPGAEAF

v_gene: TRBV5-6
j_gene: TRBJ2-1
CDR3aa: ASSLWLAGGNEQF

v_gene: TRBV5-1
j_gene: TRBJ2-7
CDR3aa: ASSPDTKYEQY

v_gene: TRBV2
j_gene: TRBJ1-5
CDR3aa: ASSVPRGASNQPQH

v_gene: TRBV7-3
j_gene: TRBJ2-6
CDR3aa: ASSHGVSGANVLT

v_gene: TRBV28
j_gene: TRBJ1-2
CDR3aa: ASSQLTNYGYT

v_gene: TRBV7-6
j_gene: TRBJ2-6
CDR3aa: ASSLARDGDSGANVLT

v_gene: TRBV10-2
j_gene: TRBJ1-1
CDR3aa: ASSESTEGAEAF

v_gene: TRBV19
j_gene: TRBJ1-4
CDR3aa: ASSIIMGPPEEKLF

v_gene: TRBV6-6
j_gene: TRBJ2-1
CDR3aa: ASSAGTGVSEQF

v_gene: TRBV7-9
j_gene: TRBJ2-2
CDR3aa: ASSGGTGELF